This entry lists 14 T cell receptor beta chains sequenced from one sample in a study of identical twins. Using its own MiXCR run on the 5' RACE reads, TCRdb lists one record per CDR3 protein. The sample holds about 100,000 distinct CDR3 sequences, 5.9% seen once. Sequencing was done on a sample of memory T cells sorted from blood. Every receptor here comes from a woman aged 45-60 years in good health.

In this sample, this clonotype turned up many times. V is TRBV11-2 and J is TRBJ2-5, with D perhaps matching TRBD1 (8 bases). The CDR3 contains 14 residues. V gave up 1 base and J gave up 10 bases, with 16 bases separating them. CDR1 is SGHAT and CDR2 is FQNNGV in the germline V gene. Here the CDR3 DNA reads TGTGCCAGCAGCTTAGGGTCTACAGGGGGGGGCCAGTACTTC. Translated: CASSLGSTGGGQYF.

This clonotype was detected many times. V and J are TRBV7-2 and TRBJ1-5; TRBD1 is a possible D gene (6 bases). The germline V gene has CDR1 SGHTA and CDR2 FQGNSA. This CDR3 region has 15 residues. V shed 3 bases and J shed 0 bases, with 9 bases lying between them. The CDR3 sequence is CASSFGQYSNQPQHF. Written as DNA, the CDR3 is TGTGCCAGCAGCTTTGGACAGTATAGCAATCAGCCCCAGCATTTT.

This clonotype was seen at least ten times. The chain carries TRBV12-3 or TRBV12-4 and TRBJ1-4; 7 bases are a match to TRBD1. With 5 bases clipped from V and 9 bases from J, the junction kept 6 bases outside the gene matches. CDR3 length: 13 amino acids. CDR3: CASSPDREQKLFF. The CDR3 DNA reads TGTGCCAGCAGTCCAGACAGGGAACAAAAACTGTTTTTT.

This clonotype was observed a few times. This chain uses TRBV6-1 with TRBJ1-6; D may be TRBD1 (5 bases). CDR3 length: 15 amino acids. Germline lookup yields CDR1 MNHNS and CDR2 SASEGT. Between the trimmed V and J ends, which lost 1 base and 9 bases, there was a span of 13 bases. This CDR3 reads CASSEGTGAASPLHF. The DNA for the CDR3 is TGTGCCAGCAGTGAAGGGACCGGGGCCGCTTCACCCCTCCACTTT.

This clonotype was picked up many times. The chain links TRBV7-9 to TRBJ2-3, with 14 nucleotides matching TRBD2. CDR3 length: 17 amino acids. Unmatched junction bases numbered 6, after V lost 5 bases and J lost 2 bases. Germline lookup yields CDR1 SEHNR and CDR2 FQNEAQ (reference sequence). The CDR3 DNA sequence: TGTGCCAGCAGCGAATTGACTAGCGGGAGGGCCACAGATACGCAGTATTTT. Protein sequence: CASSELTSGRATDTQYF.

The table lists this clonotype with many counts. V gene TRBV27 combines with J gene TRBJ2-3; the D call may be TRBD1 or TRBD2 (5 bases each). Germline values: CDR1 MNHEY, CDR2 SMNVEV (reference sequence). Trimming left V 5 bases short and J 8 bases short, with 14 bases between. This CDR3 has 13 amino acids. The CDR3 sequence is CASSPPGRATQYF. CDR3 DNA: TGTGCCAGCAGTCCCCCGGGGCGGGCTACGCAGTATTTT.

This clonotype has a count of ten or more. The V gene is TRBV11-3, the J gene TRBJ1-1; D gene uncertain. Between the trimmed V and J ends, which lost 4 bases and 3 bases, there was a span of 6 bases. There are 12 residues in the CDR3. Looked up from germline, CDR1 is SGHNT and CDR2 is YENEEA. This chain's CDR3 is CASSWMDTEAFF. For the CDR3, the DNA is TGTGCCAGCAGCTGGATGGACACTGAAGCTTTCTTT.

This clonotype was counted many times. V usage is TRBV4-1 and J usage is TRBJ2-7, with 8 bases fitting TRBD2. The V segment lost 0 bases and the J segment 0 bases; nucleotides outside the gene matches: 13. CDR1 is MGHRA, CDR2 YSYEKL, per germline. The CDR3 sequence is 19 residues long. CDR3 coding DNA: TGCGCCAGCAGCCAAGATCGGCCCGTTACTAGCGGACTCTCCTACGAGCAGTACTTC. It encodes CASSQDRPVTSGLSYEQYF.

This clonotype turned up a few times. CDR3 in DNA: TGTGCCAGCAGCTTAGTGGGCTCCGGGGAGACCCAGTACTTC. This gives the protein CASSLVGSGETQYF. The chain is built from TRBV7-9 and TRBJ2-5; D is ambiguous. The CDR3 contains 14 residues. Trimming cost V 1 base and J 5 bases, with 11 bases left between them. Germline V gene lookup returns CDR1 SEHNR and CDR2 FQNEAQ (reference sequence). Complete variable domain (other parts from reference TRBV7-9 and TRBJ2-5): DTGVSQNPRHKITKRGQNVTFRCDPISEHNRLYWYRQTLGQGPEFLTYFQNEAQLEKSRLLSDRFSAERPKGSFSTLEIQRTEQGDSAMYLCASSLVGSGETQYFGPGTRLLVL.

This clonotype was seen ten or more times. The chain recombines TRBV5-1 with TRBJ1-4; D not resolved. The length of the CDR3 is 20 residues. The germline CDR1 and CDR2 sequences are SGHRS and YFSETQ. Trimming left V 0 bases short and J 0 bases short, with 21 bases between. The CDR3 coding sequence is TGCGCCAGCAGCTTGGGGGCCCCGACACTTACTCAAGCAACTAATGAAAAACTGTTTTTT. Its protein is CASSLGAPTLTQATNEKLFF.

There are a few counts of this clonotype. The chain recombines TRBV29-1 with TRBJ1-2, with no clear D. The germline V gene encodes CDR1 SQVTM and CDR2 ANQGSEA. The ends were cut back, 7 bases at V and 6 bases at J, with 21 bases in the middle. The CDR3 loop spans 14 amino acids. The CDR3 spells CSAQLLLFSDGYTF. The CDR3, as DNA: TGCAGCGCTCAGTTGCTGCTCTTTTCTGATGGCTACACCTTC.

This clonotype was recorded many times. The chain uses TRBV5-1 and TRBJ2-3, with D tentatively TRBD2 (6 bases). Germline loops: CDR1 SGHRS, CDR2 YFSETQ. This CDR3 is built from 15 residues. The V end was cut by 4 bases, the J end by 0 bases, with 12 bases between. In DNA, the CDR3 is TGCGCCAGCAGCCGCGGGGACTCTAGCACAGATACGCAGTATTTT. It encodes CASSRGDSSTDTQYF.

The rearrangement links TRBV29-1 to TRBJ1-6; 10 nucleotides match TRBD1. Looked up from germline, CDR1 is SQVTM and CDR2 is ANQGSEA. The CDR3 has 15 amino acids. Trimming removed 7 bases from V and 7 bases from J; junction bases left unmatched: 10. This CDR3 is CSAQTGGFANSPLHF. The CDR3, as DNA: TGCAGCGCCCAGACAGGGGGCTTTGCGAATTCACCCCTCCACTTT.

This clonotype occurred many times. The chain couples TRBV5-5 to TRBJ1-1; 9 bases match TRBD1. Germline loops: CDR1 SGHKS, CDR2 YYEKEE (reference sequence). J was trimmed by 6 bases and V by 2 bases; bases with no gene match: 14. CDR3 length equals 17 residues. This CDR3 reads CASSFAGQGPLGSEAFF. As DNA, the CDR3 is TGTGCCAGCAGCTTCGCGGGACAGGGCCCTCTGGGGTCTGAAGCTTTCTTT.